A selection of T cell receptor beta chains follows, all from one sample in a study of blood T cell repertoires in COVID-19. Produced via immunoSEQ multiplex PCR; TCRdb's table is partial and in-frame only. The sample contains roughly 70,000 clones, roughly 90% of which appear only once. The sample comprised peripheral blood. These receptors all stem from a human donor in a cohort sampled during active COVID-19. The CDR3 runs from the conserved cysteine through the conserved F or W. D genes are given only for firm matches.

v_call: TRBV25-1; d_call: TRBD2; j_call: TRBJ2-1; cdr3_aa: CASSGAGGPNEQFF; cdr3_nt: TGTGCCAGCAGTGGAGCGGGGGGGCCCAATGAGCAGTTCTTC
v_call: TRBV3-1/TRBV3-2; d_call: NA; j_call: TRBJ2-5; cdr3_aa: CASSGGPQETQYF; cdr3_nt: TGTGCCAGCAGTGGTGGGCCCCAAGAGACCCAGTACTTC
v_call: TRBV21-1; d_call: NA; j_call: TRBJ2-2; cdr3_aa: CASEDRRLFTGELFF; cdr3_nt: TGTGCCAGCGAGGACAGGCGGCTTTTCACCGGGGAGCTGTTTTTT
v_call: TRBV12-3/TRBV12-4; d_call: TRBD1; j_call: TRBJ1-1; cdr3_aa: CASSVTGGTEAFF; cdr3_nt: TGTGCCAGCAGTGTAACAGGGGGCACTGAAGCTTTCTTT
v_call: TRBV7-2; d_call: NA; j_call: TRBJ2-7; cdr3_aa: CASGLRRQYEQYF; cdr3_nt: TGTGCCAGCGGTCTGAGGCGTCAGTACGAGCAGTACTTC
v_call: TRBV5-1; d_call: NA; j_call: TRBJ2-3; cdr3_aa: CASSDLATRADTQYF; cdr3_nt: TGCGCCAGCAGCGACCTAGCGACTCGGGCAGATACGCAGTATTTT
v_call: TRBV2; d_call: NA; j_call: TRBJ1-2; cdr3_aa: CASRPAGVRGYTF; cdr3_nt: TGTGCCAGCAGGCCAGCGGGCGTTAGGGGCTACACCTTC
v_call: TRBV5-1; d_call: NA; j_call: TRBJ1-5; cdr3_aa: CASSLAGAPHQPQHF; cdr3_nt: TGCGCCAGCAGCTTGGCTGGGGCGCCCCATCAGCCCCAGCATTTT
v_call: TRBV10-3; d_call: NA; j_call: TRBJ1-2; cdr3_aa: CAINLQGNYGYTF; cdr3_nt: TGTGCCATCAACCTACAGGGAAACTATGGCTACACCTTC
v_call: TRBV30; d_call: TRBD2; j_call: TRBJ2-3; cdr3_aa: CAWSELAGASTDTQYF; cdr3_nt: TGTGCCTGGAGCGAACTAGCGGGGGCTAGCACAGATACGCAGTATTTT